What follows are 11 T cell receptor beta chains derived from one specimen sequenced in a study of human T cells and chemical hapten exposure (dated by TCRdb to the early 2020s). The meaning of the sample's time point label: patch test 1, 2 weeks after DPC sensitization. This specimen's treatment or condition label, interpreted: therapeutic diphenylcyclopropenone sensitization with weekly scalp DPC. The library was generated by RACE. Sequencer: NextSeq 500. The raw public data were reprocessed by TCRdb itself: fastp quality trimming at Q25, MiXCR clonotype calling, in-frame beta chains only. Rows merge per CDR3 protein into single entries with the most common DNA and genes. The sample table holds about 120,000 distinct CDR3 sequences, of which around 13% were seen once. Around 0.84% of the sample is taken by the ten largest. This material consisted of whole blood, taken in connection with sensitization to the hapten diphenylcyclopropenone (DPC). The source of these receptors is a man aged 18 to 29 with alopecia areata. Some clones in this sample may be carry-over from other donors' samples.

Only a few counts were recorded for this clonotype. J is TRBJ1-1 and V is TRBV5-5, with D possibly being TRBD1 (6 bases). With 3 bases removed from V and 5 bases from J, the gap between germline ends came to 11 bases. This CDR3 region has 13 residues. Per the germline V gene, CDR1 is SGHKS and CDR2 is YYEKEE (reference sequence). The CDR3 DNA sequence: TGTGCCAGCAGCTGGCAGGGGCGGACTGAAGCTTTCTTT. As protein: CASSWQGRTEAFF.

This chain connects TRBV7-9 to TRBJ2-5; 9 bases are a match to TRBD1. CDR3 length: 17 amino acids. J lost 4 bases, V lost 5 bases, and 14 bases had no gene match. Germline V lookup: CDR1 SEHNR, CDR2 FQNEAQ (reference sequence). Here the CDR3 reads CASSLSGTGLVGETQYF. The CDR3 nucleotides are TGTGCCAGCAGCCTTTCTGGGACAGGGCTAGTCGGAGAGACCCAGTACTTC.

V gene TRBV12-3 or TRBV12-4 combines with J gene TRBJ2-1; D gene unclear. The length of the CDR3 is 15 residues. The V end lost 1 base, the J end lost 3 bases, and 10 bases lay between the germline ends. The CDR3 sequence is CASSLDVGHYNEQFF. The CDR3 nucleotides read TGTGCCAGCAGTTTAGACGTCGGCCACTACAATGAGCAGTTCTTC.

V and J are TRBV7-2 and TRBJ2-4; D possibly matches TRBD1 or TRBD2 (6 bases each). Germline values: CDR1 SGHTA, CDR2 FQGNSA. The germline V and J ends were trimmed by 1 base and 3 bases, with 16 bases remaining between them. CDR3 length equals 17 residues. The CDR3 loop reads CASSLESGGASKNIQYF. CDR3 bases: TGTGCCAGCAGCTTAGAATCCGGGGGCGCGAGCAAAAACATTCAGTACTTC.

This clonotype came up many times. This chain uses TRBV7-9 with TRBJ1-5, with no clear D. This CDR3 contains 16 residues. V lost 1 base to trimming and J lost 5 bases, with 15 bases between them. Germline V gene data show CDR1 as SEHNR and CDR2 as FQNEAQ (reference sequence). CDR3: CASSLGGELRHQPQHF. The CDR3 nucleotides are TGTGCCAGCAGCTTAGGAGGAGAACTCAGGCATCAGCCCCAGCATTTT.

This chain uses TRBV3-1 with TRBJ2-6, with a tentative D call TRBD1 (6 bases). Germline-derived CDR1 and CDR2 are LGHDT and YNNKEL (reference sequence). V gave up 1 base and J gave up 2 bases, with 9 bases separating them. CDR3 length equals 16 residues. CDR3 coding DNA: TGTGCCAGCAGCCAAGTAACAGGGACTGGGGCCAACGTCCTGACTTTC. This gives the protein CASSQVTGTGANVLTF.

The V call is TRBV29-1, the J call TRBJ2-1, with D perhaps matching TRBD1 (5 bases). Germline V gene data show CDR1 as SQVTM and CDR2 as ANQGSEA. CDR3 length equals 14 residues. Trimming cost V 3 bases and J 5 bases, with 14 bases left between them. The CDR3 here is CSVDLAGLNNEQFF. CDR3 in DNA: TGCAGCGTTGATCTTGCAGGGTTGAACAATGAGCAGTTCTTC.

The chain combines TRBV12-3 or TRBV12-4 with TRBJ2-1; D is unclear. V was trimmed by 3 bases and J by 8 bases, leaving 5 bases between them. CDR3 length: 11 amino acids. CDR3: CASSFIDEQFF. The CDR3 DNA follows: TGTGCCAGCAGTTTTATCGATGAGCAGTTCTTC.

The rearrangement uses TRBV7-9 and TRBJ1-5, with D hard to call. The germline gives CDR1 SEHNR, CDR2 FQNEAQ (reference sequence). There are 12 residues in the CDR3. Trimming pared 5 bases from V and 7 bases from J, leaving 9 bases between. CDR3 amino acids: CASSRPGQPQHF. The CDR3 nucleotides are TGTGCCAGCAGCCGCCCGGGCCAGCCCCAGCATTTT.

This clonotype was found many times. The rearrangement uses TRBV11-2 and TRBJ2-7; D might be TRBD1 or TRBD2, each matching 6 bases. This CDR3 contains 15 residues. Germline lookup yields CDR1 SGHAT and CDR2 FQNNGV. V lost 5 bases and J 0 bases, leaving 14 bases between the germline ends. In DNA, the CDR3 is TGTGCCAGCAGCCGTGGAGGGGGGATCTCCTACGAGCAGTACGTC. It yields the protein CASSRGGGISYEQYV.

The chain employs TRBV15 and TRBJ2-3; 8 nucleotides align to TRBD1. V trimming: 1 base; J trimming: 1 base; junction bases outside the gene matches: 4. Germline V gene data show CDR1 as LNHNV and CDR2 as YYDKDF (reference sequence). The length of the CDR3 is 16 residues. The CDR3 sequence is CATSRAQGQGTDTQYF. In nucleotides, the CDR3 is TGTGCCACCAGCAGAGCTCAGGGACAGGGCACAGATACGCAGTATTTT.